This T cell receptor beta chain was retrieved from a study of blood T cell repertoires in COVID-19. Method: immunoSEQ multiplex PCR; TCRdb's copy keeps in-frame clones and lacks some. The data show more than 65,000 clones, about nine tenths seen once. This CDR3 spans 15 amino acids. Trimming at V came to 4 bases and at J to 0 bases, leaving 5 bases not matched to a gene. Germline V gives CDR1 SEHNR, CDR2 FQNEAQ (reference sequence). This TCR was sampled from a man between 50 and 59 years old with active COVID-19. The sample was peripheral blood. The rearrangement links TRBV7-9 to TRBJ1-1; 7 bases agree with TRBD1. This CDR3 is CASSYSQGMNTEAFF. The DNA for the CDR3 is TGTGCCAGCAGCTACTCACAGGGGATGAACACTGAAGCTTTCTTT. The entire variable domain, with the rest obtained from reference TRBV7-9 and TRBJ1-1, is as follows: DTGVSQNPRHKITKRGQNVTFRCDPISEHNRLYWYRQTLGQGPEFLTYFQNEAQLEKSRLLSDRFSAERPKGSFSTLEIQRTEQGDSAMYLCASSYSQGMNTEAFFGQGTRLTVV.